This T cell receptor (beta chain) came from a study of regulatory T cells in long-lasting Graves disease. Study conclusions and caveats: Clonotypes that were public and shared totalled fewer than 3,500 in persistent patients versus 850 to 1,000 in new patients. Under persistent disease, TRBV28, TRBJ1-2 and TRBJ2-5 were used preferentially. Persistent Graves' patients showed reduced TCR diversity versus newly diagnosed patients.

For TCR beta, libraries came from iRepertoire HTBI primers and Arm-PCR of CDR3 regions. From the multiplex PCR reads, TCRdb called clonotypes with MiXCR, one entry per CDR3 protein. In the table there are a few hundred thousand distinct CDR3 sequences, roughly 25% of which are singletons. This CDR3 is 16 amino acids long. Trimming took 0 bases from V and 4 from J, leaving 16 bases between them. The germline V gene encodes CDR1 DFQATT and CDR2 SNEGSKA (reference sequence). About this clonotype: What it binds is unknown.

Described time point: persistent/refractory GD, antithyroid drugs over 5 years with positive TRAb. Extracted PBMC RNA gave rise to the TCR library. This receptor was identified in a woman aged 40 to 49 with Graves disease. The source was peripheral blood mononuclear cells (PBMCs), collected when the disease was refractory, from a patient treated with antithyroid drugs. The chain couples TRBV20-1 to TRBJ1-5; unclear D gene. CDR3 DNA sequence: TGCAGTGCTAGAGATTTTGCCTGGGCTCGAAATCAGCCCCAGCATTTT. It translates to CSARDFAWARNQPQHF.